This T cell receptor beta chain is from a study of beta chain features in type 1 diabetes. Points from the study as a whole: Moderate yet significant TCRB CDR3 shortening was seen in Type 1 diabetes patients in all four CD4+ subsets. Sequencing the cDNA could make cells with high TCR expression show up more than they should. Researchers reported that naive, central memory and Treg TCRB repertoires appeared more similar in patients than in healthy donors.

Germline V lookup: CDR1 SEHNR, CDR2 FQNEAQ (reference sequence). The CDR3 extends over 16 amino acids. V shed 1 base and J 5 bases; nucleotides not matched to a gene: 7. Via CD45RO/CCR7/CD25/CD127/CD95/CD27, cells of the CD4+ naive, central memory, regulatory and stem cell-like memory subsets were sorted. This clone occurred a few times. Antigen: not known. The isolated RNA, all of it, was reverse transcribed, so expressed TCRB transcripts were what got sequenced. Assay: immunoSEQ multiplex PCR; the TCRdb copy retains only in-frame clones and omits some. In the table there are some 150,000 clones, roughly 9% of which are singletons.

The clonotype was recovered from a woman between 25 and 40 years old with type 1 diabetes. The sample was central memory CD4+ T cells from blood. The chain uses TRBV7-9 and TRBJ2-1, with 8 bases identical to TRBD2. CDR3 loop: CASSLGSTSDHNEQFF. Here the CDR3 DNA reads TGTGCCAGCAGCTTAGGTTCGACTAGCGATCACAATGAGCAGTTCTTC.